The sequence of this TCR beta chain was determined in a study of blood T cell repertoires in COVID-19 (dated by TCRdb to about 2020). General notes on the study: Collaborator samples came from the United States, Italy and Spain and covered acute and convalescent phases of COVID-19. The prospective study material was composed of cDNA or gDNA derived from T cells, B-cell-depleted T cells, or PBMCs. The samples were drawn from two sources: the first 160 participants of the ongoing ImmuneRACE study, and 1,254 subjects contributed by 6 global collaborators. The repertoires were released in a freely available public database meant as a resource for research on the immune response to SARS-CoV-2. Subjects who had been exposed to COVID-19, were actively infected with it, or had recovered from it provided the deeply sampled blood TCRbeta repertoires that made up the dataset. Where available, HLA class I and class II types were obtained from metadata supplied by the sample provider rather than from assay-based typing. The sample metadata nearly always contained a de-identified subject ID, COVID-19 status, age in years and sex.

With respect to this clone: Its antigen specificity is not known. No much larger clonotype is one base removed from it; base qualities were not supplied.

Study-wide conclusions, independent of this receptor: The amount of clinical and demographic metadata varied by source and participant and was provided uncurated.

Participants in the prospective study were enrolled through a virtual design, were aged about 18 to 89 years, and lived in 24 United States geographic areas. Cohort assignment in the prospective study relied on participant-reported clinical history from a screening survey and a study questionnaire. A participant counted as exposed if, within 2 weeks of entering the study, that participant had been in contact with someone who had a PCR-confirmed or clinician-diagnosed COVID-19 case. In the prospective study, mobile phlebotomists collected whole blood, serum and a nasopharyngeal or oropharyngeal swab from each participant. Over a roughly two-month period, participants in the prospective study had the option of providing additional blood draws and questionnaires. Blood samples from the prospective study were shipped frozen or at room temperature prior to DNA extraction. The immunoSEQ Assay, a bias-controlled multiplex PCR, was used to amplify TCRbeta CDR3 regions from genomic DNA. Per the original workflow: Nucleated cell counts per sample were estimated from amplification of reference gene primers within the assay. Sequence reads were collapsed and filtered to measure the absolute abundance of every unique TCRbeta CDR3 rearrangement. For each sample, productive Simpson clonality was calculated by taking the square root of Simpson's diversity index across productive rearrangements. Entries here come from immuneACCESS through TCRdb and include only in-frame sequences with V and J called. Some clones fail to appear in such tables; in the studies checked, an unresolved V gene covers under half of the shortfall, and the cause of the remainder is unknown. For V, J and clone size, that table is used; D and trimming come from the DNA. The sample has 430,000 or so clones on record, about 88% of them singletons. Approximately 1.5% of the sample rests with the top ten.

Its CDR3 holds 14 amino acids, cysteine through phenylalanine. Solely the CDR3 DNA is kept, with 42 bases framed from the first base. Clipping removes 4 bases from V and 5 bases from J, with 6 as the unmatched junction base count. Taken from the germline V gene, the CDR1 and CDR2 loops are SGHRS and YFSETQ. The chain is encoded by TRBV5-1 joined to TRBJ2-7, with TRBD1 identical over 10 junction bases. The sample was PBMCs or T cells enriched from blood (not recorded which). This TCR was recovered from a woman aged 18 to 35 who had been exposed to COVID-19. The CDR3 region has the sequence CASSRGQGINEQYF. At the DNA level, the sequence is TGCGCCAGCAGCCGGGGACAGGGGATCAACGAGCAGTACTTC.